This entry lists 10 T cell receptor beta chains sequenced from one sample in a study of vaccination effects on CD4 cells after COVID-19 (dated by TCRdb to 2021 to 2024). Libraries came from the immunoSEQ multiplex PCR assay. TCRdb took this table from immuneACCESS and kept in-frame rearrangements with V and J called. Such tables lack part of the clones; where checked against another copy, unresolved V genes explain under half of the gap, and the rest is unexplained. The sample includes around 46,000 clones, with under 85% observed a single time. About 15% of the sample comes from the top ten. In the ViraFEST assay, PBMC were stimulated with viral peptide pools, and TCR sequencing was then used to find antigen-specific CD4+ T cell clonotypes based on their expansion. After 10 days of culture, CD4+ T cells were isolated with the EasySep CD4+ T cell isolation kit. Participants received two doses of either the BNT162b2 or the mRNA-1273 mRNA SARS-CoV-2 vaccine.

No antigen has been identified for these receptors. The sample was CD4+ T cells from PBMCs cultured with HCoV-OC43 spike peptides, taken after COVID-19 vaccination. The cell subset or site label, read with the paper, signifies: HCoV-OC43 spike overlapping peptide pool stimulation. The source is a human donor who received a COVID-19 vaccine.

This sequence joins TRBV10-3 and TRBJ2-7; 10 nucleotides line up with TRBD2. The J segment lost 2 bases and the V segment lost 6 bases, leaving 4 bases of the junction unmatched. The CDR3 totals 14 residues. Germline V gene lookup returns CDR1 ENHRY and CDR2 SYGVKD. CDR3 nucleotide sequence: TGTGCCATCAGAGCTAGCGGGAGCCCCTACGAGCAGTACTTC. Protein: CAIRASGSPYEQYF.

The CDR3 reads CASSDFLAGVGGQFF. Written as DNA, the CDR3 is TGTGCCAGCAGCGACTTTCTAGCGGGAGTGGGGGGGCAGTTCTTC. The V and J genes are TRBV2 and TRBJ2-1; 10 bases are shared with TRBD2. CDR3 length: 15 residues. Losses at the gene ends were 6 bases for V and 12 bases for J; bases not matched to a gene: 14. Germline V gene lookup returns CDR1 SNHLY and CDR2 FYNNEI. The complete variable domain, with remaining parts taken from reference TRBV2 and TRBJ2-1, reads EPEVTQTPSHQVTQMGQEVILRCVPISNHLYFYWYRQILGQKVEFLVSFYNNEISEKSEIFDDQFSVERPDGSNFTLKIRSTKLEDSAMYFCASSDFLAGVGGQFFGPGTRLTVL.

This rearrangement joins TRBV11-2 to TRBJ2-7, with D hard to call. The CDR3 has 12 amino acids. Trimming cost V 2 bases and J 3 bases, with 5 bases left between them. Germline lookup yields CDR1 SGHAT and CDR2 FQNNGV. The DNA for the CDR3 is TGTGCCAGCAGCTTATCCGGCTACGAGCAGTACTTC. Protein sequence: CASSLSGYEQYF.

The gene calls are TRBV25-1 and TRBJ2-2; 9 bases map to TRBD1. The V gene's germline CDR1 is MGHDK and CDR2 SYGVNS. Trimming removed 3 bases from V and 7 bases from J; junction bases left unmatched: 9. The CDR3 is 16 amino acids. Here the CDR3 reads CASSDRRTGEIGELFF. CDR3 sequence (DNA): TGTGCCAGCAGTGATAGGCGGACAGGGGAGATCGGGGAGCTGTTTTTT.

The chain combines TRBV21-1 with TRBJ1-1; the DNA was not used to check the table's D call, TRBD1. TRBV21-1 is flagged as a pseudogene. The CDR3 has 12 amino acids. The CDR3: CASSKQGIEAFF. CDR3 nucleotides: TGTGCCAGCAGCAAACAGGGGATAGAAGCTTTCTTT.

J is TRBJ2-7 and V is TRBV7-8; TRBD1 aligns across 10 bases. Per germline, CDR1 SGHVS and CDR2 FQNEAQ. This CDR3 contains 15 residues. Germline trimming cut 1 base from V and 4 bases from J; bases unmatched to any gene: 4. The CDR3, as DNA: TGTGCCAGCAGCTTAGGGCGGGACAGGGGATACGAGCAGTACTTC. Protein product: CASSLGRDRGYEQYF. The complete variable domain, with remaining parts taken from reference TRBV7-8 and TRBJ2-7, reads GAGVSQSPRYKVAKRGQDVALRCDPISGHVSLFWYQQALGQGPEFLTYFQNEAQLDKSGLPSDRFFAERPEGSVSTLKIQRTQQEDSAVYLCASSLGRDRGYEQYFGPGTRLTVT.

This chain connects TRBV12-3 or TRBV12-4 to TRBJ2-5; no firm D call. The CDR3 totals 13 residues. V dropped 6 bases and J dropped 4 bases, with 12 bases sitting between them. The CDR3: CASSHLMGETQYF. The DNA of the CDR3 is TGTGCCAGCAGCCACCTCATGGGAGAGACCCAGTACTTC.

The rearrangement joins TRBV3-1 (or the pseudogene TRBV3-2) to TRBJ1-1; a weak D match, TRBD1 (5 bases). CDR1 and CDR2 (germline): LGHDT, YNNKEL (reference sequence). V dropped 0 bases and J dropped 4 bases, with 9 bases sitting between them. The CDR3 has 14 amino acids. Here the CDR3 DNA reads TGTGCCAGCAGCCAAGATAGGGGTAGCACTGAAGCTTTCTTT. This encodes CASSQDRGSTEAFF.

This clone was detected only once. V usage is TRBV10-1 and J usage is TRBJ2-3; perhaps D is TRBD1 or TRBD2 (5 bases each). V shed 4 bases and J shed 7 bases, with 15 bases lying between them. In germline, CDR1 is WNHNN, CDR2 SYGVQD (reference sequence). The CDR3 consists of 14 residues. DNA of the CDR3: TGCGCCAGCAGTGGAACAGGCCCGGGGTATACGCAGTATTTT. Translating gives CASSGTGPGYTQYF.

J is TRBJ2-7 and V is TRBV5-1; 11 bases are shared with TRBD1. This CDR3 is built from 14 residues. V trimming: 4 bases; J trimming: 2 bases; junction bases outside the gene matches: 2. Per the germline V gene, CDR1 is SGHRS and CDR2 is YFSETQ. The CDR3 nucleotides are TGCGCCAGCAGCACGGGACAGGGGGCCTACGAGCAGTACTTC. Translation: CASSTGQGAYEQYF.